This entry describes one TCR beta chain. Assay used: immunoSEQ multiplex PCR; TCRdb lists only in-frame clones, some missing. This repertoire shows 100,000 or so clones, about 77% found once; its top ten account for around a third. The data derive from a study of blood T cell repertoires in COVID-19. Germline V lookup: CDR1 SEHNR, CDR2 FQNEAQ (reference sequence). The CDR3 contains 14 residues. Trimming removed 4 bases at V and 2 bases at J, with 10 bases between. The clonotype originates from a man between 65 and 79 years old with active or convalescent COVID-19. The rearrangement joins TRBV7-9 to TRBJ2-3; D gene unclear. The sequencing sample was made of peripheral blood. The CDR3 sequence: CASSSVAPTDTQYF. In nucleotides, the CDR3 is TGTGCCAGCAGCTCAGTAGCCCCCACAGATACGCAGTATTTT.